Detailed here is one T cell receptor beta chain. CDR3 length: 17 amino acids. J lost 6 bases, V lost 4 bases, and 20 bases had no gene match. Germline loops: CDR1 GTSNPN, CDR2 SVGIG (reference sequence). Seattle patients were enrolled while actively infected and followed longitudinally. These data originate in a study of blood T cell repertoires in COVID-19. In the study overall: Donors in the United States, Italy and Spain gave samples during acute or convalescent COVID-19. Sources were T cells, B-cell-depleted T cells, or PBMCs; the material itself was cDNA or gDNA.

Per the original data handling: Counts of nucleated cells, estimated from reference gene primer amplification, were obtained. The assay was immunoSEQ multiplex PCR, and TCRdb's table has in-frame clones only and misses some. The D gene and trimming were derived from the DNA, and the V and J assignments and clone size from that table. Among around 310,000 clones, 90% were seen once, and the ten largest hold around 0.96%. This clonotype originated in a woman aged 40 to 50 with COVID-19, enrolled during active disease. The material sequenced was peripheral blood. V is TRBV30 and J is TRBJ2-7; 8 bases line up with TRBD1. CDR3 nucleotide sequence: TGTGCCTGGACCCCCCCCCTGGACAGGGTGGTTGGTAGCGAGCAGTACTTC. This translates into CAWTPPLDRVVGSEQYF.